This TCR beta chain was recorded in a study of blood T cell repertoires in COVID-19. Whole-study context: Acute and convalescent COVID-19 specimens originated in the United States, Italy and Spain. PBMCs, B-cell-depleted T cells, or T cells provided the cDNA or gDNA that made up the material.

How the authors handled the data: The assay estimated nucleated cells by amplifying reference gene primers. The data were produced by immunoSEQ multiplex PCR, yet TCRdb's version contains in-frame clones alone and is incomplete. That table supplies the V and J calls and clone size; D and trimming were determined from the DNA. This table holds approximately 100,000 clones, 70% to 90% found once. Input material: peripheral blood. This clonotype was obtained from a human donor in a cohort sampled during active COVID-19.

The CDR3, as DNA: TGTGCCAGCAGTCGGACAGCTAGCAATCAGCCCCAGCATTTT. Its translation is CASSRTASNQPQHF. This sequence joins TRBV28 and TRBJ1-5; tentative D call: TRBD1 (6 bases). Trimming cost V 5 bases and J 0 bases, with 8 bases left between them. This CDR3 is built from 14 residues. Germline values: CDR1 MDHEN, CDR2 SYDVKM.